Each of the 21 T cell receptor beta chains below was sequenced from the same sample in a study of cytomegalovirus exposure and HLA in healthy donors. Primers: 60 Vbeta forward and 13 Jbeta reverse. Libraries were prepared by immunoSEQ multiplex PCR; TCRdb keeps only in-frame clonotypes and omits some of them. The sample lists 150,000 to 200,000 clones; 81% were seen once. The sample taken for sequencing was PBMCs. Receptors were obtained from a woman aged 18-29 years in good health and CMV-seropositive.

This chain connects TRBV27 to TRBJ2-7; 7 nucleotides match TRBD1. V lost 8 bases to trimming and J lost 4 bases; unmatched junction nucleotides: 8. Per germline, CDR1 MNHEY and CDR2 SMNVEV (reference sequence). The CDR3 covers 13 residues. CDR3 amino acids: CASRDSLTYEQYV. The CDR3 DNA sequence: TGTGCCAGCCGGGACAGTTTGACTTACGAGCAGTACGTC.

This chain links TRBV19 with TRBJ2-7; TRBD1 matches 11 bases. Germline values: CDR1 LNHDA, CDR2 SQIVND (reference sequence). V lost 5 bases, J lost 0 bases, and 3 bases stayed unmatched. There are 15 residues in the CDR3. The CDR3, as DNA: TGTGCCAGTAGTCCAGGACAGGGGGCCTCCTACGAGCAGTACTTC. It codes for CASSPGQGASYEQYF.

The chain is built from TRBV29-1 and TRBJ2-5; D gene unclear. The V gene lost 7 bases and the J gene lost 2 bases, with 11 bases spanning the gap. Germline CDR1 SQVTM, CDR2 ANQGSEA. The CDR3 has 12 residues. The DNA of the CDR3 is TGCAGCGCAGATACAGAGCAAGAGACCCAGTACTTC. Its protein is CSADTEQETQYF.

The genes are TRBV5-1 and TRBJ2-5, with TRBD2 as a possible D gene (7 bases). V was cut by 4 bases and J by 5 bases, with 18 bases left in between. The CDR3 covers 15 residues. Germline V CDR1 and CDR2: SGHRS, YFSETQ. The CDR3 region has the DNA TGCGCCAGCAGCGCGGCCCAGGGGAGGGAGGAGACCCAGTACTTC. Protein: CASSAAQGREETQYF.

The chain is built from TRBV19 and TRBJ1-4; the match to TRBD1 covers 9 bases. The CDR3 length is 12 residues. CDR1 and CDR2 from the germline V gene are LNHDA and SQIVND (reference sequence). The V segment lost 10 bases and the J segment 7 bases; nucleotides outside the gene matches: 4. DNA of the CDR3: TGTGCCACCAGGGACAGGGTTGAAAAACTGTTTTTT. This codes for CATRDRVEKLFF.

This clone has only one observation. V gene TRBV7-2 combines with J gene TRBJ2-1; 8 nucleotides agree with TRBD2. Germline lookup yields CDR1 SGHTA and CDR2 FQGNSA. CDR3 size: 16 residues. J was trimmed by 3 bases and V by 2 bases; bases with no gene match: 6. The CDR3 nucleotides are TGTGCCAGCAGCTTAAACCGCGGGACTAGCTACAATGAGCAGTTCTTC. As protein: CASSLNRGTSYNEQFF.

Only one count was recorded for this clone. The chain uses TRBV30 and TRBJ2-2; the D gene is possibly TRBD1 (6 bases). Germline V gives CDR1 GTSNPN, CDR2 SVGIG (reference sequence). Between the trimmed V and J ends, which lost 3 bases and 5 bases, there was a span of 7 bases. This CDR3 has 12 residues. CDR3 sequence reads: CAWRQGTGELFF. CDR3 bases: TGTGCCTGGAGGCAGGGGACCGGGGAGCTGTTTTTT.

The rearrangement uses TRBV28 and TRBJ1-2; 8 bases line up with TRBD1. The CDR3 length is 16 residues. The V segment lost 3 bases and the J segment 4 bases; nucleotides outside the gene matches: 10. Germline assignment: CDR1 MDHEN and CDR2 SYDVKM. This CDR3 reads CASSLTNLQGVYGYTF. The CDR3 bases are TGTGCCAGCAGTTTGACCAACCTACAGGGGGTCTATGGCTACACCTTC.

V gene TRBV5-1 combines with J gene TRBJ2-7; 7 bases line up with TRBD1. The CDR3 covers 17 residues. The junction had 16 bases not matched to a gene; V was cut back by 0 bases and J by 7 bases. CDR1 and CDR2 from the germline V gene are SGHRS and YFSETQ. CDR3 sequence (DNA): TGCGCCAGCAGCTTGGGCCCCACCGGGACAGCCGCATGGGAGCAGTACTTC. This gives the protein CASSLGPTGTAAWEQYF.

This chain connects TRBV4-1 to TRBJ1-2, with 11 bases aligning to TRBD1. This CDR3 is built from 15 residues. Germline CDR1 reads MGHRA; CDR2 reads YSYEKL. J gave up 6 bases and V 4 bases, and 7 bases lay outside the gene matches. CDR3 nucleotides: TGCGCCAGCAGCCTGGGACAGGGGGTAATGGATGGCTACACCTTC. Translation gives CASSLGQGVMDGYTF.

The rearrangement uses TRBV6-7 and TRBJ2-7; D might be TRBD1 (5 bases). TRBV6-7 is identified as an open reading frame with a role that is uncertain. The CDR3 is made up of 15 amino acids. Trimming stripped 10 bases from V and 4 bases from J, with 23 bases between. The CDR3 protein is CAIIPETALNYEQYF. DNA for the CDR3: TGTGCCATCATACCGGAGACAGCATTGAATTACGAGCAGTACTTC.

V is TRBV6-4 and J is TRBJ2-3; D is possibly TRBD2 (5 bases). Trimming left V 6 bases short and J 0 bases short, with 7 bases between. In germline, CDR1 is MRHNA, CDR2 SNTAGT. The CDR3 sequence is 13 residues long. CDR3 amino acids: CASSRESTDTQYF. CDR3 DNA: TGTGCCAGCAGCCGGGAAAGCACAGATACGCAGTATTTT.

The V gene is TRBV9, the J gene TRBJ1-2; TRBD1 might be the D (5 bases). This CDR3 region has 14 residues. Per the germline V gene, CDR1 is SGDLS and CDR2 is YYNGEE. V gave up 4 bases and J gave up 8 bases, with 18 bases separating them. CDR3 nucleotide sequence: TGTGCCAGCAGCCCCCAGGGTCTCGCTTCGGGCTACACCTTC. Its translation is CASSPQGLASGYTF.

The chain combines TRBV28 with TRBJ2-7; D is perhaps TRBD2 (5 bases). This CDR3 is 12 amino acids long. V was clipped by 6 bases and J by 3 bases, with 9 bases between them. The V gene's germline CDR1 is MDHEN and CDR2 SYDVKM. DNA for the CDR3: TGTGCCAGCAGGGAAGACTACTACGAGCAGTACTTC. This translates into CASREDYYEQYF.

The CDR3 sequence: CASSGQGSTEAFF. The CDR3 bases are TGCGCCAGCAGTGGACAGGGGAGCACTGAAGCTTTCTTT. This sequence joins TRBV10-1 and TRBJ1-1; 8 positions match TRBD1. CDR1 and CDR2 (germline): WNHNN, SYGVQD (reference sequence). The V gene end was trimmed by 4 bases and the J gene end by 4 bases; junction bases not matched to a gene: 2. The CDR3 contains 13 residues.

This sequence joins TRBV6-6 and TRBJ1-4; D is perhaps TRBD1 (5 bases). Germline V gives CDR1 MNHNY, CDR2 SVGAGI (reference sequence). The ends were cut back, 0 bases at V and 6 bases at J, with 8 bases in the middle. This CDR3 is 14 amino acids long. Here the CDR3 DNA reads TGTGCCAGCAGTTACTCGGGGGGGGATGAAAAACTGTTTTTT. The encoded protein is CASSYSGGDEKLFF.

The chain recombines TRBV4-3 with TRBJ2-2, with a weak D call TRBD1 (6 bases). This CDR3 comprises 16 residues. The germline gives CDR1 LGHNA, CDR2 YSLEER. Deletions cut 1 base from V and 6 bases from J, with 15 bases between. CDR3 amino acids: CASSQATLAGAGELFF. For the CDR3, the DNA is TGCGCCAGCAGCCAAGCTACCCTCGCAGGGGCCGGGGAGCTGTTTTTT.

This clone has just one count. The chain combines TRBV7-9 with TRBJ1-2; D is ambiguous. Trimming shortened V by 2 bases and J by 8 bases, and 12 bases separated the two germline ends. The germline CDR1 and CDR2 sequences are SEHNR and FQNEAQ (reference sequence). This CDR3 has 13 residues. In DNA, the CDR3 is TGTGCCAGCAGCTTATCAGGTGGCGTCGGCTACACCTTC. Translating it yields CASSLSGGVGYTF.

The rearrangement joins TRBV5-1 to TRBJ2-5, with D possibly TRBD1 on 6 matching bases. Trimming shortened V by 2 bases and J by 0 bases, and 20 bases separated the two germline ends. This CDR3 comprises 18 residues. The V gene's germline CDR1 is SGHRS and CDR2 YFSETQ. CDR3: CASSFNPGDGAYQETQYF. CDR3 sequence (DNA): TGCGCCAGCAGCTTCAACCCAGGGGACGGAGCGTACCAAGAGACCCAGTACTTC.

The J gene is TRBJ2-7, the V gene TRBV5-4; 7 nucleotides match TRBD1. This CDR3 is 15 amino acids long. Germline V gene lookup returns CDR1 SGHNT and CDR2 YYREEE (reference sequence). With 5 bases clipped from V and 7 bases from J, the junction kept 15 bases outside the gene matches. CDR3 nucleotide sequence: TGTGCCAGCAGTACGGACAGGCTACGCTCTGGGGAGCAGTACTTC. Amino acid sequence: CASSTDRLRSGEQYF.

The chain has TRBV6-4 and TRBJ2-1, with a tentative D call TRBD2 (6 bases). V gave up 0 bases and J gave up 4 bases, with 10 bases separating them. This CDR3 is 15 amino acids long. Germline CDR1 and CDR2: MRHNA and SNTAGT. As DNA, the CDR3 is TGTGCCAGCAGTGACTCCCCGGGGGAGTACAATGAGCAGTTCTTC. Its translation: CASSDSPGEYNEQFF.